This T cell receptor beta chain emerged from a study of beta chain features in type 1 diabetes. This clone was picked up a small number of times. The V and J ends lost 0 bases and 2 bases respectively, with 6 bases between them. The CDR3 sequence is 14 residues long. Germline V gives CDR1 KGHSH, CDR2 LQKENI. Reverse transcription of all isolated RNA meant that expressed TCRB transcripts were sequenced. Profiled with immunoSEQ multiplex PCR; TCRdb holds only in-frame clones, not every one. The sample shows 200,000 to 250,000 clones, around 10% of them seen only once. This clonotype was obtained from a woman aged 18-29 years in good health. The sequenced sample consisted of naive CD4+ T cells from blood. The chain is built from TRBV18 and TRBJ2-3; D not resolved. This CDR3 is CASSPPEFTDTQYF. The CDR3 DNA sequence: TGTGCCAGCTCACCACCGGAGTTCACAGATACGCAGTATTTT.